The 4 T cell receptor beta chains reported below all come from one sample, sequenced in a study of blood T cell repertoires in COVID-19. Data came from immunoSEQ multiplex PCR; TCRdb stores just in-frame clones and leaves some out. The data contain tens of thousands of clones, approximately 82% of them singletons. The specimen was peripheral blood. Receptor source: a woman of 80 years or more with acute or convalescent COVID-19.

This chain uses TRBV6-5 with TRBJ1-4; the D is unclear. V lost 6 bases and J 0 bases, leaving 8 bases between the germline ends. CDR3 length equals 14 residues. The germline V gene encodes CDR1 MNHEY and CDR2 SVGAGI. Here the CDR3 reads CASSLTSTNEKLFF. The DNA of the CDR3 is TGTGCCAGCAGCCTTACATCAACTAATGAAAAACTGTTTTTT.

This chain joins TRBV5-6 and TRBJ2-2; 9 nucleotides match TRBD1. V was pared by 6 bases and J by 5 bases, with 11 bases of the junction left unmatched. Germline values: CDR1 SGHDT, CDR2 YYEEEE. The CDR3 has 16 residues. The CDR3 sequence: CASIYAGTGRTGELFF. The CDR3 DNA reads TGTGCCAGCATCTATGCCGGGACAGGGCGGACCGGGGAGCTGTTTTTT.

This sequence joins TRBV7-9 and TRBJ1-2; D is possibly TRBD1 (6 bases). There are 14 residues in the CDR3. V lost 1 base, J lost 7 bases, and 13 bases lay in between. CDR1 is SEHNR and CDR2 is FQNEAQ in the germline V gene (reference sequence). This chain's CDR3 is CASSLDRVTGGYTF. DNA for the CDR3: TGTGCCAGCAGCTTAGACAGGGTAACTGGTGGCTACACCTTC.

The chain is built from TRBV7-2 and TRBJ1-5; D uncertain. The germline CDR1 and CDR2 sequences are SGHTA and FQGNSA. There are 12 residues in the CDR3. The germline V and J ends were trimmed by 3 bases and 4 bases, with 4 bases remaining between them. The CDR3 sequence: CASSFVNQPQHF. As DNA, the CDR3 is TGTGCCAGCAGCTTTGTAAATCAGCCCCAGCATTTT.